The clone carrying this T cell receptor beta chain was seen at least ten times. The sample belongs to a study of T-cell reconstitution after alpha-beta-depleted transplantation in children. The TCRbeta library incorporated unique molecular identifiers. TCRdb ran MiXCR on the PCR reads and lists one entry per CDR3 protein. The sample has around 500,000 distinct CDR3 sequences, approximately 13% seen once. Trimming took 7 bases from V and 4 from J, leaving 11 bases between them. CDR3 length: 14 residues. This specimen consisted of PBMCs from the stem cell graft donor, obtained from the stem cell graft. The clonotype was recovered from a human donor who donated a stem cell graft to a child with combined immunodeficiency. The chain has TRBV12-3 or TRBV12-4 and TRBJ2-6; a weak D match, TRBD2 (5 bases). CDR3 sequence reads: CASTPGEGANVLTF. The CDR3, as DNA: TGTGCCAGCACCCCCGGGGAAGGGGCCAACGTCCTGACTTTC.